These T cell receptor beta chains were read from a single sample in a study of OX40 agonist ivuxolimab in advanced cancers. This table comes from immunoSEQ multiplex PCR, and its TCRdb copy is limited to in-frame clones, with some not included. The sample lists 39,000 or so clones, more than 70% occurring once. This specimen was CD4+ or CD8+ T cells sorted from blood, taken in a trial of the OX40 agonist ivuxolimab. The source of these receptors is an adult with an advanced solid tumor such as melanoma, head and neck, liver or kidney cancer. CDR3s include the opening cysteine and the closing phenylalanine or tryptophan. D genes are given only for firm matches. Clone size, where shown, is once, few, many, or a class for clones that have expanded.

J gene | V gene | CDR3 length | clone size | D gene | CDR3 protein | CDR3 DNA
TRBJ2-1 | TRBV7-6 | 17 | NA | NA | CASRRSVGRAGYNEQFF | TGTGCCAGCAGACGGAGCGTGGGCAGGGCAGGGTACAATGAGCAGTTCTTC
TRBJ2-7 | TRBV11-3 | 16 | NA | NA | CASSFGGSAGAYEQYF | TGTGCCAGCAGCTTTGGGGGGTCGGCAGGTGCCTACGAGCAGTACTTC
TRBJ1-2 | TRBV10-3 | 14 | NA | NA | CAISESWQHDGYTF | TGTGCCATCAGTGAGTCGTGGCAACACGATGGCTACACCTTC
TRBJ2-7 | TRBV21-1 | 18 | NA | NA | CASSTDRDSLRSSYEQYF | TGTGCCAGCAGCACGGATCGGGACAGCCTAAGAAGCTCCTACGAGCAGTACTTC
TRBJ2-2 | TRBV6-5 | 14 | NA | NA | CASSSTRVAGELFF | TGTGCCAGCAGTTCGACGAGGGTTGCCGGGGAGCTGTTTTTT
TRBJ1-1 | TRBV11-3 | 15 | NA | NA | CASSSGEVGNTEAFF | TGTGCCAGCAGCTCCGGGGAGGTGGGGAACACTGAAGCTTTCTTT
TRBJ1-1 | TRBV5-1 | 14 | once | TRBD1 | CAKQGRGDVAEAFF | TGCGCCAAACAAGGCAGGGGGGATGTGGCTGAAGCTTTCTTT
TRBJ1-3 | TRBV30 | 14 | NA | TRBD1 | CAWSPTGGGNTIYF | TGTGCCTGGAGTCCGACAGGGGGAGGAAACACCATATATTTT
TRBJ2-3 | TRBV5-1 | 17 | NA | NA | CASSPSLTRPGTDTQYF | TGCGCCAGCAGCCCCTCGCTTACTAGGCCTGGCACAGATACGCAGTATTTT
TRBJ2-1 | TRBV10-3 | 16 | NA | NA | CAISESGTTPVGEQFF | TGTGCCATCAGTGAGTCGGGCACCACCCCCGTCGGTGAGCAGTTCTTC
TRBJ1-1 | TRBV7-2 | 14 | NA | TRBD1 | CASSRTGRWPEAFF | TGTGCCAGCAGTCGGACAGGGAGGTGGCCTGAAGCTTTCTTT
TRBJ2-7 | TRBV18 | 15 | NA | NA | CASSPPGLSTYEQYF | TGTGCCAGCTCACCACCGGGACTTTCCACCTACGAGCAGTACTTC
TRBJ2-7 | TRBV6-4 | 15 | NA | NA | CASSEQQGKAYEQYF | TGTGCCAGCAGTGAGCAACAGGGAAAAGCCTACGAGCAGTACTTC
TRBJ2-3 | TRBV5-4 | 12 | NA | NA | CASSQASDTQYF | TGTGCCAGCAGCCAGGCGTCAGATACGCAGTATTTT
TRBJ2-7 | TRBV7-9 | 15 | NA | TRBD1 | CASRSTGTGSPEQYF | TGTGCCAGCAGGTCAACCGGGACAGGAAGCCCCGAGCAGTACTTC
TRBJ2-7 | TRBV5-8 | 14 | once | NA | CASRGGGSAYEQYF | TGTGCCAGCAGGGGGGGCGGGTCAGCCTACGAGCAGTACTTC
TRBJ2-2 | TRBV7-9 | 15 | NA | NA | CASRRTEPNTGELFF | TGTGCCAGCAGACGGACAGAACCTAACACCGGGGAGCTGTTTTTT
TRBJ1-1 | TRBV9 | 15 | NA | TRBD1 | CASSVRDRDFAEAFF | TGTGCCAGCAGCGTCCGGGACAGGGATTTCGCTGAAGCTTTCTTT
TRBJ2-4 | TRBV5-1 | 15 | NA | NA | CASSSDPGVGVIQYF | TGCGCCAGCAGCTCAGACCCTGGCGTGGGCGTGATTCAGTACTTC
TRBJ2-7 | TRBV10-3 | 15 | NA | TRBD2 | CAISESRGVSYEQYF | TGTGCCATCAGTGAGTCCCGGGGGGTCTCCTACGAGCAGTACTTC
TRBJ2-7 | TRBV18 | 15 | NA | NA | CASSPILEISSEQYF | TGTGCCAGCTCACCTATCCTCGAGATCTCCTCCGAGCAGTACTTC
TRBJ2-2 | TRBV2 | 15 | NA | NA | CASSSSGIPAGELFF | TGTGCCAGCAGCTCTTCAGGGATACCGGCCGGGGAGCTGTTTTTT
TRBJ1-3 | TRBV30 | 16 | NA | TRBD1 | CAWSVQGAFSGNTIYF | TGTGCCTGGAGTGTACAGGGGGCTTTCTCTGGAAACACCATATATTTT
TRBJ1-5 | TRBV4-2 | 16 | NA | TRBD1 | CASSPSGGTGDQPQHF | TGTGCCAGCAGTCCCTCGGGGGGGACAGGAGATCAGCCCCAGCATTTT
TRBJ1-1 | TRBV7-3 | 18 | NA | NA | CASSLSSGDRQMNTEAFF | TGTGCCAGCAGCTTATCCAGCGGGGACCGACAAATGAACACTGAAGCTTTCTTT
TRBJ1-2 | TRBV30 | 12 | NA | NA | CAWRGSSYGYTF | TGTGCCTGGAGAGGGTCGAGCTATGGCTACACCTTC
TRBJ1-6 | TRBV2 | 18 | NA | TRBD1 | CASSGYRDRLIYNSPLHF | TGTGCCAGCAGTGGCTACCGGGACAGACTAATCTATAATTCACCCCTCCACTTT
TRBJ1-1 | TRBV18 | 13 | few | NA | CASSPGGPTEAFF | TGTGCCAGCTCACCTGGAGGGCCCACTGAAGCTTTCTTT
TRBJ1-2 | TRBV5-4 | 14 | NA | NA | CASSPRGQTYGYTF | TGTGCCAGCAGCCCCCGTGGACAGACCTATGGCTACACCTTC
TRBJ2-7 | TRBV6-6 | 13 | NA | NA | CASRPGVTYEQYF | TGTGCCAGCCGTCCAGGGGTGACCTACGAGCAGTACTTC
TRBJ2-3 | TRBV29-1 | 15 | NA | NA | CSVHRIDSYTDTQYF | TGCAGCGTTCACCGGATTGACAGCTACACAGATACGCAGTATTTT
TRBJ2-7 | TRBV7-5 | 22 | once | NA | CVRSLTLNLSGTSGGPPYEQYF | TGTGTCAGAAGCTTAACCCTTAACTTATCCGGGACTAGCGGGGGGCCACCCTACGAGCAGTACTTC
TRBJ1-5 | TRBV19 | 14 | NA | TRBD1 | CASSTTGGNQPQHF | TGTGCCAGTAGTACGACAGGGGGCAATCAGCCCCAGCATTTT